This T cell receptor beta chain was identified during a study of cytomegalovirus exposure and HLA in healthy donors. The data were produced by immunoSEQ multiplex PCR, yet TCRdb's version contains in-frame clones alone and is incomplete. The sample records 150,000 or so clones, just over 85% being singletons. Whole-study findings and limits: The authors listed 164 TCR beta chains as cytomegalovirus-associated. Some public TCRs appeared in many individuals, while most sequences were rare. Subsequent analysis of the roughly 120 validation repertoires found a tendency for first-cohort TCR clusters to co-occur. The classifier was said to identify cytomegalovirus status with high specificity and sensitivity.

For this clone: What it binds is unknown.

This TCR came from a human donor in good health. Sequencing was done on a sample of PBMCs.

The CDR3 region has the DNA TGCGCCAGCAGCCAAATTCCGGGACTAGCGGGAGGTGAGCAGTTCTTC. Translation: CASSQIPGLAGGEQFF. The rearrangement uses TRBV4-1 and TRBJ2-1; TRBD2 agrees at 15 bases. V was clipped by 2 bases and J by 9 bases; unmatched bases: 5. In germline, CDR1 is MGHRA, CDR2 YSYEKL. The length of the CDR3 is 16 residues.